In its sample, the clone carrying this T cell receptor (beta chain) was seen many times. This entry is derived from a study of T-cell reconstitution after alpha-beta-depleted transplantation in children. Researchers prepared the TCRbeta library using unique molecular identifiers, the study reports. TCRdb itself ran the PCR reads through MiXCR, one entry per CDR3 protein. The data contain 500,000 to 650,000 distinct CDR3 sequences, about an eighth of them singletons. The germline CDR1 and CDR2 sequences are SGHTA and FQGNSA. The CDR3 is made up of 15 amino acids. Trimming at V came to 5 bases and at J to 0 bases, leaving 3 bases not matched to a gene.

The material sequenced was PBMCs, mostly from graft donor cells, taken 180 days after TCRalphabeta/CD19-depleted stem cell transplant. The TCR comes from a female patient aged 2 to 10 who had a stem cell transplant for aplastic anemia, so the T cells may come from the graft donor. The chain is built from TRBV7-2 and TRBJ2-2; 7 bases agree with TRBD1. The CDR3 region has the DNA TGTGCCAGCAGCCCGGACAGGTCGAACACCGGGGAGCTGTTTTTT. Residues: CASSPDRSNTGELFF. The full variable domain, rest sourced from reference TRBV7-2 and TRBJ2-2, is GAGVSQSPSNKVTEKGKDVELRCDPISGHTALYWYRQSLGQGLEFLIYFQGNSAPDKSGLPSDRFSAERTGGSVSTLTIQRTQQEDSAVYLCASSPDRSNTGELFFGEGSRLTVL.